The entry below gives a single T cell receptor beta chain sequence along with its context. Its antigen is not yet known. One base away there is no much larger clone; base qualities are not given. The CDR3 regions of human TCRbeta chains were subjected to immunosequencing. The study's processing was this. Repertoire TCRs were matched against a reference library of SARS-CoV-2-specific TCRs generated with the MIRA antigen-specificity platform. Breadth meant the fraction of unique TCRs that were SARS-CoV-2-associated, whereas depth meant the fraction of total T cells that were SARS-CoV-2-associated. Using the MIRA data, each spike-specific TCR was assigned both to the spike region to which the TCR was reactive and to a CD4 or CD8 class. Log10-transformed breadth and depth values were compared by one-way ANOVA with Sidak's multiple comparisons tests. This is the immuneACCESS table as TCRdb keeps it, with only in-frame sequences that have V and J called. A part of the clones is gone; compared with another copy, unresolved V genes explain less than half, and the rest is unexplained. For V, J and clone size, that table is used; D and trimming come from the DNA. The sample table contains more than 90,000 clones; only one count was recorded for less than 90% of them. The top ten clones comprise 16% of the sample.

The data were taken from a study of T cell responses to AZD1222 COVID-19 vaccine (dated by TCRdb to the early 2020s). Describing the broader study: Because spike-specific TCR depth and breadth did not differ between the two schedules, AZD1222 recipients who got a second dose at roughly 4 weeks were pooled with those who got a second dose at roughly 12 weeks. A total of 233 trial participants underwent TCR sequencing, of whom about 200 had received two doses of AZD1222 and 26 had received two doses of the MenACWY control vaccine. Enrollment into the trials was organized by age into subgroups of 18-55, 56-69 and 70-plus years, and those subgroups contained roughly 150, 30 and 60 TCR-sequenced participants, respectively. Study-wide conclusions, independent of this receptor: The 56-69-year group was small, and its depth increase did not reach significance, likely because of low power. Because no day 14 peak-response samples were available, repertoires were characterized only after the peak T cell response. Participants were mostly white British, with more females than males. The authors suggested clonal diversity may have been underestimated. Conclusions about previously exposed vaccinees are limited because only six or seven AZD1222 recipients were SARS-CoV-2 seropositive at baseline. Vaccine-associated CD4 TCRs spanned the whole spike protein, with dominant responses in regions 160-218 and 743-854. Spike-specific TCR breadth and depth rose significantly after two AZD1222 doses compared with day 0 and with MenACWY recipients. Reportedly, almost half of the unique spike-specific TCRs recognized epitopes lying outside the regions that are mutated in the B.1.351 and B.1.1.7 variants.

In light of the paper, this sample's time point label describes: baseline before first vaccination. Vaccinee samples were obtained from the UK trials COV001 and COV002, which included a single-blind randomized controlled phase 2/3 trial of AZD1222 (ChAdOx1 nCoV-19) in healthy adults. For TCRbeta chain sequencing, PBMC samples were collected from trial participants at day 0 and at day 28 after the second dose. CDR1 and CDR2, looked up from the germline V gene, are SGHTA and FQGNSA. The CDR3 runs 14 amino acids, cysteine and phenylalanine included. Only the CDR3 portion is preserved as DNA: 42 bases, with reading frame beginning at the first base. Cut back by 2 bases and 4 bases, the V and J ends lie 11 bases apart.

This sequence originates from an adult in good health. The receptor chain draws on TRBV7-2 and TRBJ1-2; TRBD1 is a weak D gene call, 5 bases matching. Here the sequenced sample was peripheral blood, taken on day 0 of AZD1222 vaccination. The CDR3 protein sequence reads: CASSLQRGLYGYTF. The DNA reads TGTGCCAGCAGCTTACAACGGGGCCTCTATGGCTACACCTTC. The reference TRBV7-2 and TRBJ1-2 proteins fill in what lies around the CDR3, so the full variable domain reads GAGVSQSPSNKVTEKGKDVELRCDPISGHTALYWYRQSLGQGLEFLIYFQGNSAPDKSGLPSDRFSAERTGGSVSTLTIQRTQQEDSAVYLCASSLQRGLYGYTFGSGTRLTVV.